This T cell receptor beta chain was sequenced for a study of cytomegalovirus exposure and HLA in healthy donors. Study information: Earlier sequencing of about 179 million T cells yielded 100 million to 120 million unique TCR beta sequences. Study results and caveats: The authors later found HLA-associated TCR beta chains more clonally expanded than equally common others.

Researchers ran the PCR with 60 Vbeta and 13 Jbeta primers. Sequencing used immunoSEQ multiplex PCR; TCRdb keeps in-frame clones, though not all of them. The data show some 120,000 clones, 80% seen once. With respect to this clone: The antigen is undetermined.

With V trimmed by 10 bases and J by 2 bases, 3 bases remained unmatched. This CDR3 has 12 amino acids. Germline CDR1 reads WNHNN; CDR2 reads SYGVQD (reference sequence). The chain recombines TRBV10-1 with TRBJ2-7; 9 nucleotides line up with TRBD2. This clonotype originated in a human donor in good health. The sequencing input was PBMCs. CDR3 in DNA: TGCGCCACCTCTAGCGGGACCTACGAGCAGTACTTC. Its protein is CATSSGTYEQYF.